Sequencing of this TCR beta chain was carried out in a study of a mutant IDH1 vaccine in newly diagnosed glioma. Across the whole study: Vaccine dosing followed radiotherapy by 4-6 weeks, or accompanied temozolomide cycles.

Time point meaning: week 47, end of study. With topical imiquimod, each dose of the vaccine consisted of 300 ug of mutant IDH1 20-mer peptide. Using immunoSEQ multiplex PCR, the repertoire was profiled, and TCRdb retains in-frame clones only, with some absent. The sample holds 40,000 to 50,000 clones; about 80% are singletons and the top ten take roughly a sixth. This clone came up a few times. Its antigen is undetermined. CDR1 is MDHEN, CDR2 SYDVKM, per germline. The ends were cut back, 3 bases at V and 5 bases at J, with 11 bases in the middle. CDR3 length equals 14 residues. Sequences were derived from PBMCs, sampled from a glioma patient whose treatment included an IDH1 peptide vaccine. The genes are TRBV28 and TRBJ1-3, with TRBD1 as a possible D gene (5 bases). The TCR comes from a man younger than 35 with glioma. Some clones in this sample may be carry-over from other donors' samples. The CDR3 DNA is TGTGCCAGCAGTTTTTCGACAGTAAGAAACACCATATATTTT. This translates into CASSFSTVRNTIYF.